This T cell receptor beta chain was identified during a study of pediatric ulcerative colitis. Germline CDR1 and CDR2: LNHDA and SQIVND (reference sequence). Trimming took 10 bases from V and 13 from J, leaving 13 bases between them. The CDR3 extends over 10 amino acids. Profiling relied on immunoSEQ multiplex PCR, and the TCRdb table lists in-frame clones only, not all of them. This table has around 68,000 clones, around four fifths appearing once. Source material: blood. This receptor was identified in a boy between 10 and 17 years old with moderate ulcerative colitis. This rearrangement joins TRBV19 to TRBJ1-4; D is possibly TRBD1 (5 bases). Written as DNA, the CDR3 is TGTGCCACCGAACACAGGACACTGTTTTTT. Protein sequence: CATEHRTLFF. Combining the CDR3 with reference TRBV19 and TRBJ1-4 gives the whole variable domain DGGITQSPKYLFRKEGQNVTLSCEQNLNHDAMYWYRQDPGQGLRLIYYSQIVNDFQKGDIAEGYSVSREKKESFPLTVTSAQKNPTAFYLCATEHRTLFFGSGTQLSVL.